This T cell receptor beta chain originates from a study of cytomegalovirus exposure and HLA in healthy donors. This clone is a singleton in its sample. Its antigen is unknown. Whole-study results and caveats: Later analysis identified about 18,000 TCR beta sequences associated with HLA alleles, using a false discovery rate threshold of 0.05. Accurate predictions that matched the HLA-A and HLA-B alleles of most subjects were reportedly made from TCR beta sequences. Most TCR sequences proved rare, with some public TCRs found in many donors.

PCR employed 60 Vbeta and 13 Jbeta primers. Some clones are missing from TCRdb's copy, which holds only in-frame ones; the method was immunoSEQ multiplex PCR. The sample consists of about 140,000 clones, 76% of them appearing once. Germline values: CDR1 LNHDA, CDR2 SQIVND (reference sequence). This CDR3 is built from 13 residues. Trimming removed 3 bases at V and 6 bases at J, with 11 bases between. The chain is built from TRBV19 and TRBJ1-2; maybe TRBD1 (5 bases). This clonotype originated in a male donor in good health and CMV-seronegative. The sequenced material came from PBMCs. The CDR3, as DNA: TGTGCCAGTAGTATGGGGCGCGTGGATGGCTACACCTTC. Protein product: CASSMGRVDGYTF.